This TCR beta chain was recovered during a study of T cells in localized non-small cell lung cancer. Produced via immunoSEQ multiplex PCR; TCRdb's table is partial and in-frame only. Among tens of thousands of clones listed, almost 90% were seen once. Germline values: CDR1 SGHVS, CDR2 FNYEAQ. Trimming took 4 bases from V and 0 from J, leaving 8 bases between them. The CDR3 length is 14 residues. The chain uses TRBV7-6 and TRBJ2-3; no reliable D call. The sequencing here drew on peripheral blood, taken before any cancer treatment. This TCR came from a woman aged 40 to 75 with stage I lung adenocarcinoma. The CDR3 DNA reads TGTGCCAGCAGCTCCCGTCCTAGCACAGATACGCAGTATTTT. As protein: CASSSRPSTDTQYF.